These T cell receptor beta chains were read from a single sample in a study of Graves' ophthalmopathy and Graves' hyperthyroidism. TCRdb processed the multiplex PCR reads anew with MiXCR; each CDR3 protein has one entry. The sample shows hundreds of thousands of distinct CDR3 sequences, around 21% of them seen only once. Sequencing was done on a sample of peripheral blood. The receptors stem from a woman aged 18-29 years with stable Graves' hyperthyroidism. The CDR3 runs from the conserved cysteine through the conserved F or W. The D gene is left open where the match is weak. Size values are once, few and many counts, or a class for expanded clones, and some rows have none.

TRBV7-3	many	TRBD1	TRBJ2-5	TGTGCCAGCAGCTTAGACCCCCGGACAGGGGTGCGAGAGACCCAGTACTTC	CASSLDPRTGVRETQYF
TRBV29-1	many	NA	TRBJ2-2	TGCAGCGTTGAAGCGACCTCTTCCGGGGAGCTGTTTTTT	CSVEATSSGELFF
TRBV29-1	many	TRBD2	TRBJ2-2	TGCAGCGATTGTAGCGGGAGGGCCGGAAACACCGGGGAGCTGTTTTTT	CSDCSGRAGNTGELFF
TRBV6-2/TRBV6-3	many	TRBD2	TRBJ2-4	TGTGCCAGCAGTTACTCGGCTAGCGGGACGAGAAACATTCAGTACTTC	CASSYSASGTRNIQYF
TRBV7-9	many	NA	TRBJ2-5	TGTGCCAGCAGCTTAGGGGGTCGCGGGACCGGAAAGACCCATTACTTC	CASSLGGRGTGKTHYF
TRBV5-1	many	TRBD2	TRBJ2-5	TGCGCCAGCAGCCCGGGCTGGGGGGGTCAAGAGACCCAGTACTTC	CASSPGWGGQETQYF
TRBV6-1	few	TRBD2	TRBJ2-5	TGTGCCAGCAGCGGGACTAGCGGATTCCAAGAGACCCAGTACTTC	CASSGTSGFQETQYF
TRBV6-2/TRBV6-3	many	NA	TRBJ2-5	TGTGCCAGCGGGAGTGGGTGGCAGTACTTC	CASGSGWQYF
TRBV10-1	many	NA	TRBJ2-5	TGCGCCAGCAGTGAAGCTAGCTACGAGACCCAGTACTTC	CASSEASYETQYF
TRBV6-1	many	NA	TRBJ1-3	TGTGCCAGCAGTATAGGCCGCTCTGGAAACACCATATATTTT	CASSIGRSGNTIYF
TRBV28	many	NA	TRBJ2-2	TGTGCCAGCAGTCCCCCAAGCACCGGGGAGCTGTTTTTT	CASSPPSTGELFF
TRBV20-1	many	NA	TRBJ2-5	TGCAGTGCTAGAGAAGTGGAGACCCAGTACTTC	CSAREVETQYF
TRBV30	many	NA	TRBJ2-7	TGTGCCTGGAGTGCGGGAGACGGCTACGAGCAGTACTTC	CAWSAGDGYEQYF
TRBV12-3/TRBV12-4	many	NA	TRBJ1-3	TGTGCCAGCAGTCACCCGACGTGGAGGTGGAACACCATATATTTT	CASSHPTWRWNTIYF
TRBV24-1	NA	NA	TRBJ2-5	TGTGCCACCAGTGACAGACAAGTTGAAGAGACCCATTACTTC	CATSDRQVEETHYF
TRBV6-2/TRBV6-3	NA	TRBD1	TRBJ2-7	TGTGCCAGCCTCTTCGGGGACAGCCTGGACGAGCAGTACTTC	CASLFGDSLDEQYF
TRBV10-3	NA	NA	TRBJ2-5	TGTGCCATACAGGGAGAGTACCAAGAGACCCAGTACTTC	CAIQGEYQETQYF
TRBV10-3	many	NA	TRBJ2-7	TGTGCCATCGCCAGCGCTCGCTCCTACGAGCAGTACTTC	CAIASARSYEQYF
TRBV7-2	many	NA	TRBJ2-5	TGTGCCAGCAGCTTAGTCGGGGGAGTGGGGGAGACCCAGTACTTC	CASSLVGGVGETQYF
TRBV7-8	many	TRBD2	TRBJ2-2	TGTGCCAGCAGCTTAGCGGCTAGCGGAATAACCGGGGAGCTGTTTTTT	CASSLAASGITGELFF
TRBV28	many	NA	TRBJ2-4	TGTGCCAGCAACAACCGAAAAACAGGGATACTTGCCAAAAACATTCAGTACTTC	CASNNRKTGILAKNIQYF
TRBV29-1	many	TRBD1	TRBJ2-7	TGCAGCGTTAAAGGGGGCTTGACCTACGAGCAGTACTTC	CSVKGGLTYEQYF
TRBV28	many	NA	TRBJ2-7	TGTGCCAGCAGTCACTACGAGCAGTACTTC	CASSHYEQYF
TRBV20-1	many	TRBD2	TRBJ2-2	TGCAGTGCCCCTAGGACTAGCGGGATGACCGGGGAGCTGTTTTTT	CSAPRTSGMTGELFF
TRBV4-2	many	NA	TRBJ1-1	TGTGCCAGCAGCCGTGCTGACCCCCGGTGGGACACTGAAGCTTTCTTT	CASSRADPRWDTEAFF
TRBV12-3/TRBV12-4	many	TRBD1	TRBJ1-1	TGTGCCAGCAGTCCACAGGGGCCGTGGACTGAAGCTTTCTTT	CASSPQGPWTEAFF
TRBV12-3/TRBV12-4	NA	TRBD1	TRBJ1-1	TGTGCCGGCAGTTTACCGGGACAGGGGGCCACTGAAGCTTTCTTT	CAGSLPGQGATEAFF